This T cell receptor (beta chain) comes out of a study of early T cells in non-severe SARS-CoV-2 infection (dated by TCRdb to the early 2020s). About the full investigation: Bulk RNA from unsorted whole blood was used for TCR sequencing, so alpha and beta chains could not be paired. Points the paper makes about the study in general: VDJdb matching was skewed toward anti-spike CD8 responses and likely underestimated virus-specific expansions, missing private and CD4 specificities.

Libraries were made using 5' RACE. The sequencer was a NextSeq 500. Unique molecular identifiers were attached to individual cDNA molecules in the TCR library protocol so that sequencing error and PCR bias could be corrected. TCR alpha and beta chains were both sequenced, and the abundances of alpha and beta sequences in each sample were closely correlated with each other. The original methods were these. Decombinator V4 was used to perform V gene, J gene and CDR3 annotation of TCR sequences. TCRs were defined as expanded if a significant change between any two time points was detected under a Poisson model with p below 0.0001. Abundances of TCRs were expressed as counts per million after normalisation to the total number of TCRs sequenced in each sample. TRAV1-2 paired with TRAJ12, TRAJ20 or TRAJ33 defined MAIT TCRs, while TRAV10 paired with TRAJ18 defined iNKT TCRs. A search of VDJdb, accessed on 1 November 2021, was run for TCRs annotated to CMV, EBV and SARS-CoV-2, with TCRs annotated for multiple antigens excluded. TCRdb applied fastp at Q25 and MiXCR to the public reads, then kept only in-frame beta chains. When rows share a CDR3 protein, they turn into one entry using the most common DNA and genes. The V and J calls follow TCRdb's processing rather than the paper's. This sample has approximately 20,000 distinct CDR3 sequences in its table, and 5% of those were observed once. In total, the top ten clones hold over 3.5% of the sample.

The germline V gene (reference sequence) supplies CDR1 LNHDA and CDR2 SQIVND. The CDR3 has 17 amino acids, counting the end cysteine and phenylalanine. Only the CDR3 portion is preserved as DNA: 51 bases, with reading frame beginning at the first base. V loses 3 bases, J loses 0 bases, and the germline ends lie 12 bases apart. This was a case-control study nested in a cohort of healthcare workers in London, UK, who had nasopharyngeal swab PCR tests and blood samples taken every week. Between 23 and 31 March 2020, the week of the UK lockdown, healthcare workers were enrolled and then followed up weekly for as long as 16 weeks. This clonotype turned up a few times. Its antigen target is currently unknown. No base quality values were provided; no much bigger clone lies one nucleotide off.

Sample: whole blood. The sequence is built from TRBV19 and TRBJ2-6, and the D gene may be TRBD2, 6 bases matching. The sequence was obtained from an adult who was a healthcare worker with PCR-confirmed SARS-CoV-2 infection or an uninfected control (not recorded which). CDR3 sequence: CASSIGGVHSGANVLTF. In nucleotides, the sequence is TGTGCCAGTAGTATCGGCGGGGTACACTCTGGGGCCAACGTCCTGACTTTC.